The clone carrying this T cell receptor beta chain was found once. Its antigen is unknown. This sample also contains other DNA sequences that code for the same CDR3. Deletions cut 5 bases from V and 8 bases from J, with 12 bases between. The CDR3 covers 12 residues. The germline gives CDR1 SEHNR, CDR2 FQNEAQ (reference sequence). The source of the sample is a study of T cells in localized non-small cell lung cancer. Broader study findings: The study detected a median roughly 56 of the top 100 tumor clones in adjacent lung.

Some clones are missing from TCRdb's copy, which holds only in-frame ones; the method was immunoSEQ multiplex PCR. Among around 19,000 clones listed, 90% to 95% were seen once. This chain connects TRBV7-9 to TRBJ1-2; D may be TRBD1 (5 bases). This receptor was identified in a woman aged 35 to 70 with stage I lung adenocarcinoma. Specimen: peripheral blood, collected before any cancer treatment. The CDR3 is CASSETVEGYTF. Here the CDR3 DNA reads TGTGCCAGCAGCGAGACAGTGGAAGGCTACACCTTC.